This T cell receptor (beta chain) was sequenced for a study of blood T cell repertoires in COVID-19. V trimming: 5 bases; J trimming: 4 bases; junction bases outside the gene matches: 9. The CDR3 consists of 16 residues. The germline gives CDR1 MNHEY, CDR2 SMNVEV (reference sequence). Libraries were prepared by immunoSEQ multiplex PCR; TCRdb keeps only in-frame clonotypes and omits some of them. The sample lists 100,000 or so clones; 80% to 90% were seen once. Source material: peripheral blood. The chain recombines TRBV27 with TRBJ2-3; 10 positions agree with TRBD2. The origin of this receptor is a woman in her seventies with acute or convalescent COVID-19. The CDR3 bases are TGTGCCAGCAGTCCTCTAGCGGGGGCCCCTTCAGATACGCAGTATTTT. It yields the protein CASSPLAGAPSDTQYF.